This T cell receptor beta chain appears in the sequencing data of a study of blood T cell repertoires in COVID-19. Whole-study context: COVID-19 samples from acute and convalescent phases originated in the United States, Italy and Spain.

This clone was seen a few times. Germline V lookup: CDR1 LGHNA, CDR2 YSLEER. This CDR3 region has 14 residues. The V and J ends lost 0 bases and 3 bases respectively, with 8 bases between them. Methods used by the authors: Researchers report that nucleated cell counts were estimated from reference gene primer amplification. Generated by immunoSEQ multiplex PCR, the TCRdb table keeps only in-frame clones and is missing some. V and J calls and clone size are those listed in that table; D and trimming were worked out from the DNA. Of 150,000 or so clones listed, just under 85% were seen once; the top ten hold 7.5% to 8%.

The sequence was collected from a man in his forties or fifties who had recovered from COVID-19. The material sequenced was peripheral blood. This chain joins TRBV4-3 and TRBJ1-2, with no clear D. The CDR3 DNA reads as TGCGCCAGCAGCCAAGACAGGAAACACTATGGCTACACCTTC. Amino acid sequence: CASSQDRKHYGYTF.